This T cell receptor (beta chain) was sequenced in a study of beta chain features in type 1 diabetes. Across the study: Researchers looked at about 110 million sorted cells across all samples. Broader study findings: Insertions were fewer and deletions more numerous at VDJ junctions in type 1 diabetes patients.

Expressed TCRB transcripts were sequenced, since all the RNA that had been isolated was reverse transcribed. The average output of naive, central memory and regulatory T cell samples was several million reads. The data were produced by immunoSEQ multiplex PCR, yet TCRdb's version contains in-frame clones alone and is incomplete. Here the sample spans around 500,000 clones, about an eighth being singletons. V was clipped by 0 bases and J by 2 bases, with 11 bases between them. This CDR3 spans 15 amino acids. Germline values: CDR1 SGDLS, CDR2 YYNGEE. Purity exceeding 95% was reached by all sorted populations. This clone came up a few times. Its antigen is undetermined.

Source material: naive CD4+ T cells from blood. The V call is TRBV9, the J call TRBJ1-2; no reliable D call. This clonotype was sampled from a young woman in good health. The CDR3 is CASSVVPNGNYGYTF. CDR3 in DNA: TGTGCCAGCAGCGTAGTGCCAAATGGAAACTATGGCTACACCTTC.